This T cell receptor (beta chain) was sequenced in a study of blood T cell repertoires in COVID-19. Study-level information: Some COVID-19 samples were acute and others convalescent; all came from the United States, Italy and Spain.

With V trimmed by 6 bases and J by 5 bases, 7 bases remained unmatched. CDR3 length: 13 amino acids. Germline values: CDR1 SNHLY, CDR2 FYNNEI. The table came from immunoSEQ multiplex PCR; TCRdb's copy has only in-frame clones and leaves some out. The data contain 60,000 or so clones, approximately 84% of them seen just once; the ten biggest clones take up approximately 3.4%. This TCR was recovered from a man aged 55-75 years with acute or convalescent COVID-19. Sequenced input: peripheral blood. This chain uses TRBV2 with TRBJ2-7; TRBD1 matches at 7 bases. The CDR3: CASRGDSIHEQYF. The CDR3 DNA is TGTGCCAGCAGGGGGGACAGTATCCACGAGCAGTACTTC.